These 19 T cell receptor beta chains originate from one sample sequenced in a study of T-cell memory formation after mild COVID-19. TCRdb independently ran MiXCR on the 5' RACE reads; one entry per CDR3 protein. The sample has approximately 88,000 distinct CDR3 sequences, around 27% seen once. What was sequenced was PBMCs or a T cell subset sorted from them (not recorded which). Receptors were obtained from a man aged 18 to 29 who had mild COVID-19 (a few samples of this study predate the infection). Cell type and time point are not known.

A remark on this clonotype: Likely a read error: the CDR3 ends without its conserved phenylalanine or tryptophan. V usage is TRBV5-4 and J usage is TRBJ2-1, with TRBD1 as a possible D gene (5 bases). The CDR3 is 14 amino acids. The germline gives CDR1 SGHNT, CDR2 YYREEE (reference sequence). V was shortened by 0 bases and J by 8 bases, with 12 bases between the two germline ends. This chain's CDR3 is CASSLAGPGDEQFL. The DNA of the CDR3 is TGTGCCAGCAGCTTGGCAGGGCCTGGCGATGAGCAGTTCTTA.

This clonotype was recorded at least ten times. V and J are TRBV6-4 and TRBJ2-1; TRBD2 agrees at 9 bases. The V gene's germline CDR1 is MRHNA and CDR2 SNTAGT. This CDR3 is 15 amino acids long. Unmatched junction bases numbered 2, after V lost 0 bases and J lost 5 bases. CDR3 loop: CASSDSSGGNNEQFF. The CDR3 bases are TGTGCCAGCAGTGACTCAAGCGGGGGGAACAATGAGCAGTTCTTC.

The genes are TRBV12-3 or TRBV12-4 and TRBJ1-5, with D perhaps matching TRBD1 (6 bases). The V end lost 6 bases, the J end lost 3 bases, and 12 bases lay between the germline ends. CDR3 length: 14 residues. CDR3 sequence: CASSTRDTNQPQHF. The CDR3, as DNA: TGTGCCAGCAGCACCCGGGACACCAATCAGCCCCAGCATTTT.

CDR3 amino acids: CASSPPPGTRSPGEQFF. CDR3 in DNA: TGTGCCAGCTCACCACCACCCGGGACCCGTTCCCCCGGTGAGCAGTTCTTC. The V call is TRBV18, the J call TRBJ2-1; D may be TRBD1 or TRBD2 (5 bases each). Germline CDR1 and CDR2: KGHSH and LQKENI. The CDR3 spans 17 residues. The ends were cut back, 0 bases at V and 9 bases at J, with 21 bases in the middle.

This clonotype was picked up many times. The chain has TRBV7-7 and TRBJ2-5; no clear D. Germline CDR1 reads SSHAT; CDR2 reads FNYEAQ (reference sequence). The CDR3 has 13 residues. V was cut by 6 bases and J by 5 bases, with 13 bases left in between. CDR3 residues: CASRQDARETQYF. For the CDR3, the DNA is TGTGCCAGCAGGCAGGACGCCCGGGAGACCCAGTACTTC.

The chain links TRBV12-3 or TRBV12-4 to TRBJ1-2, with 10 positions matching TRBD1. V lost 6 bases, J lost 6 bases, and 4 bases stayed unmatched. The length of the CDR3 is 13 residues. CDR3 region: CASSLGQGNGYTF. CDR3 sequence (DNA): TGTGCCAGCAGCCTGGGACAGGGGAATGGCTACACCTTC.

This clonotype was found a few times. The chain uses TRBV7-9 and TRBJ1-1, with 9 bases that match TRBD1. Germline V gene data show CDR1 as SEHNR and CDR2 as FQNEAQ (reference sequence). V was clipped by 5 bases and J by 12 bases; unmatched bases: 10. The CDR3 length is 13 residues. Written as DNA, the CDR3 is TGTGCCAGCAGCCCCGCCGGACAGGGGATGTCTTTCTTT. It translates to CASSPAGQGMSFF.

This chain connects TRBV27 to TRBJ2-5; D perhaps matches TRBD1 (6 bases). This CDR3 contains 16 residues. The germline V gene has CDR1 MNHEY and CDR2 SMNVEV (reference sequence). V was trimmed by 2 bases and J by 4 bases, leaving 17 bases between them. The CDR3: CASSLTPGVDGETQYF. DNA of the CDR3: TGTGCCAGCAGTTTAACTCCAGGGGTGGACGGAGAGACCCAGTACTTC.

The chain recombines TRBV15 with TRBJ1-1; D unclear. Trimming removed 1 base at V and 0 bases at J, with 12 bases between. This CDR3 contains 16 residues. Germline-derived CDR1 and CDR2 are LNHNV and YYDKDF (reference sequence). The CDR3 region has the DNA TGTGCCACCAGCAGAGTGCGTTTGGGATTGAACACTGAAGCTTTCTTT. Translated: CATSRVRLGLNTEAFF.

This chain joins TRBV5-6 and TRBJ2-7, with D hard to call. V dropped 4 bases and J dropped 7 bases, with 18 bases sitting between them. The CDR3 has 14 amino acids. Germline V gene sequence: CDR1 SGHDT, CDR2 YYEEEE. As DNA, the CDR3 is TGTGCCAGCAGCCTCCCGGCAGGTGACCGAGAGCAGTACTTC. Translated, it gives CASSLPAGDREQYF.

This sequence joins TRBV2 and TRBJ2-7; TRBD1 matches at 7 bases. CDR3 size: 13 residues. V was pared by 4 bases and J by 2 bases, with 2 bases of the junction left unmatched. Germline-derived CDR1 and CDR2 are SNHLY and FYNNEI. The chain's CDR3 is CASSAGQTYEQYF. CDR3 sequence (DNA): TGTGCCAGCAGTGCGGGACAGACCTACGAGCAGTACTTC.

This clonotype was detected only a few times. The chain uses TRBV4-1 and TRBJ2-3; perhaps TRBD2 as D (6 bases). The CDR3 spans 16 residues. The germline CDR1 and CDR2 sequences are MGHRA and YSYEKL. V was shortened by 0 bases and J by 1 base, with 11 bases between the two germline ends. The CDR3, as DNA: TGCGCCAGCAGCCAAGATAAGGGACTCGGCACAGATACGCAGTATTTT. Its protein product is CASSQDKGLGTDTQYF.

This chain links TRBV7-9 with TRBJ2-1; D is unclear. There are 17 residues in the CDR3. The V gene lost 5 bases and the J gene lost 0 bases, with 17 bases spanning the gap. Germline V gives CDR1 SEHNR, CDR2 FQNEAQ (reference sequence). CDR3 residues: CASSGASTPRSYNEQFF. The CDR3 bases are TGTGCCAGCAGCGGAGCATCGACCCCACGCTCCTACAATGAGCAGTTCTTC.

This clonotype was seen a handful of times. The chain carries TRBV7-2 and TRBJ2-3; a weak D match, TRBD2 (5 bases). This CDR3 spans 15 amino acids. Germline CDR1 is SGHTA and CDR2 is FQGNSA. V was trimmed by 5 bases and J by 4 bases, leaving 16 bases between them. CDR3 nucleotides: TGTGCCAGCAGCCCACTAGGGTCAAACCCAGATACGCAGTATTTT. Translated, it gives CASSPLGSNPDTQYF. The complete variable domain, with remaining parts taken from reference TRBV7-2 and TRBJ2-3, reads GAGVSQSPSNKVTEKGKDVELRCDPISGHTALYWYRQSLGQGLEFLIYFQGNSAPDKSGLPSDRFSAERTGGSVSTLTIQRTQQEDSAVYLCASSPLGSNPDTQYFGPGTRLTVL.

The genes are TRBV4-3 and TRBJ2-4; 10 bases fit TRBD1. Germline V lookup: CDR1 LGHNA, CDR2 YSLEER. This CDR3 is built from 16 residues. Trimming cost V 0 bases and J 8 bases; bases outside gene matches: 7. The CDR3 sequence is CASSQEAPGQGDIQYF. The CDR3 bases are TGCGCCAGCAGCCAAGAGGCGCCCGGACAGGGGGACATTCAGTACTTC.

J is TRBJ2-7 and V is TRBV3-1; D tentatively reads TRBD1 or TRBD2 (5 bases each). V was trimmed by 4 bases and J by 3 bases, leaving 13 bases between them. Germline V CDR1 and CDR2: LGHDT, YNNKEL (reference sequence). This CDR3 is built from 14 residues. CDR3: CASSPGTGRYEQYF. CDR3 DNA: TGTGCCAGCAGCCCAGGGACGGGTCGCTACGAGCAGTACTTC.

This clonotype appeared a few times. CDR3 sequence: CASSLTSGYGYTF. DNA of the CDR3: TGTGCCAGCAGCCTGACCAGCGGCTATGGCTACACCTTC. This rearrangement joins TRBV7-2 to TRBJ1-2; D gene ambiguous. CDR1 is SGHTA, CDR2 FQGNSA, per germline. Trimming removed 5 bases at V and 4 bases at J, with 11 bases between. The CDR3 is made up of 13 amino acids.

The chain combines TRBV7-6 with TRBJ2-1; TRBD2 aligns across 7 bases. Trimming at V came to 2 bases and at J to 8 bases, leaving 9 bases not matched to a gene. This CDR3 contains 15 residues. Germline assignment: CDR1 SGHVS and CDR2 FNYEAQ. This chain's CDR3 is CASSLNAGVDDEQFF. In DNA, the CDR3 is TGTGCCAGCAGCTTAAATGCGGGAGTCGACGATGAGCAGTTCTTC.

The rearrangement uses TRBV9 and TRBJ2-1; no definite D call. Deletions cut 0 bases from V and 3 bases from J, with 10 bases between. This CDR3 has 15 amino acids. CDR1 SGDLS and CDR2 YYNGEE come from the germline V gene. The CDR3 DNA is TGTGCCAGCAGCGTAGAGGATAGCATCTACAATGAGCAGTTCTTC. It codes for CASSVEDSIYNEQFF. Full variable domain (outside the CDR3, taken from reference TRBV9 and TRBJ2-1): DSGVTQTPKHLITATGQRVTLRCSPRSGDLSVYWYQQSLDQGLQFLIQYYNGEERAKGNILERFSAQQFPDLHSELNLSSLELGDSALYFCASSVEDSIYNEQFFGPGTRLTVL.